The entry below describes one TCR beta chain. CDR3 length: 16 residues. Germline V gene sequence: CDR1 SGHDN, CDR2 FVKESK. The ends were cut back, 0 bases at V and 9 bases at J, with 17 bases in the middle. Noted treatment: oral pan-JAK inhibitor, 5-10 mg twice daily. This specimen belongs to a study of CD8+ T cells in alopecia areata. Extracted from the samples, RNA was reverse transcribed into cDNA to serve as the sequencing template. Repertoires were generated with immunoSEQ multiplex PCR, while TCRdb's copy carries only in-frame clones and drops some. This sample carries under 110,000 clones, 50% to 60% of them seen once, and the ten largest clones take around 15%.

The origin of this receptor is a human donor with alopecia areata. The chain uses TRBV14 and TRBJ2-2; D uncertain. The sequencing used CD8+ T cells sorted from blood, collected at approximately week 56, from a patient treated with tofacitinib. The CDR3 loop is CASSQDPQEPSRELFF. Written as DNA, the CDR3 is TGTGCCAGCAGCCAAGATCCTCAAGAACCGAGCCGGGAGCTGTTTTTT.